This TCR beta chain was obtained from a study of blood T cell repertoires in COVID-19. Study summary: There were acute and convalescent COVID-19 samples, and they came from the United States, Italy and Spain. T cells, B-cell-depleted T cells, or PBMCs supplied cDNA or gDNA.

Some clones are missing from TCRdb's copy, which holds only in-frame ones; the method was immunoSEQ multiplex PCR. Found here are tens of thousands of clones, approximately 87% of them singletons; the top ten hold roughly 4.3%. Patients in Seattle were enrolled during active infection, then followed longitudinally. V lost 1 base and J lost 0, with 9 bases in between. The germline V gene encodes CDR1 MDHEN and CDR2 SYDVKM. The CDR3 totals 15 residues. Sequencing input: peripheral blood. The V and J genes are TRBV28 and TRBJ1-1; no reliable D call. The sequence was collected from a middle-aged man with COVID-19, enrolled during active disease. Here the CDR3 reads CASSLYGELNTEAFF. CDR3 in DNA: TGTGCCAGCAGTTTATACGGGGAGTTGAACACTGAAGCTTTCTTT.